These 14 T cell receptor beta chains originate from one sample sequenced in a study of shared clonotypes between healthy human individuals. Some clones are missing from TCRdb's copy, which holds only in-frame ones; the method was immunoSEQ multiplex PCR. The data contain roughly 2,300,000 clones, about 90% of them seen just once; the ten biggest clones take up roughly 0.34%. The sample comprised naive CD4+ T cells from PBMCs. Subset denoted: CD45RA+ positively selected. The source of these receptors is a man aged 18 to 30 in good health. Some clones in this sample may be carry-over from other donors' samples.

The chain joins TRBV5-4 to TRBJ2-6, with TRBD1 matching 10 bases. Germline CDR1 SGHNT, CDR2 YYREEE (reference sequence). Unmatched junction bases numbered 3, after V lost 1 base and J lost 2 bases. The CDR3 sequence is 17 residues long. CDR3: CASSLQTGGPGANVLTF. CDR3 sequence (DNA): TGTGCCAGCAGCTTGCAGACAGGGGGCCCTGGGGCCAACGTCCTGACTTTC.

The J gene is TRBJ2-7, the V gene TRBV19, with 9 bases matching TRBD1. The CDR3 length is 15 residues. V shed 1 base, J shed 3 bases, and the junction held 4 bases outside the gene matches. CDR1 LNHDA and CDR2 SQIVND come from the germline V gene (reference sequence). The CDR3 nucleotides read TGTGCCAGTAGTATAGGCGGGACAGGGAACTACGAGCAGTACTTC. It yields the protein CASSIGGTGNYEQYF.

This chain uses TRBV18 with TRBJ2-5, with D perhaps TRBD2 (7 bases). Germline values: CDR1 KGHSH, CDR2 LQKENI. CDR3 size: 15 residues. V shed 2 bases and J shed 5 bases, with 15 bases lying between them. CDR3 nucleotides: TGTGCCAGCTCACCAGGGAGGGGGTCGAAGGAGACCCAGTACTTC. It specifies CASSPGRGSKETQYF.

The table lists this clone with a few counts. The J gene is TRBJ1-2, the V gene TRBV5-6; D is undetermined. Trimming left V 5 bases short and J 8 bases short, with 16 bases between. The CDR3 totals 13 residues. Germline V gene data show CDR1 as SGHDT and CDR2 as YYEEEE. Here the CDR3 reads CASRVEGDLGYTF. As DNA, the CDR3 is TGTGCCAGCAGGGTTGAGGGTGACCTCGGCTACACCTTC.

The sample holds one count of this clone. The gene calls are TRBV10-3 and TRBJ2-5, with 8 bases lining up with TRBD1. CDR3 length equals 14 residues. J lost 2 bases, V lost 6 bases, and 5 bases had no gene match. Germline assignment: CDR1 ENHRY and CDR2 SYGVKD. The DNA for the CDR3 is TGTGCCATCAGCGACAGGGGATTACAAGAGACCCAGTACTTC. It specifies CAISDRGLQETQYF.

The CDR3 is CASTLGDNEKLFF. The CDR3 bases are TGTGCCAGCACCCTGGGGGATAATGAAAAACTGTTTTTT. The chain links TRBV7-9 to TRBJ1-4, with a weak D call TRBD1 (5 bases). Germline CDR1 is SEHNR and CDR2 is FQNEAQ (reference sequence). The CDR3 totals 13 residues. Trimming took 7 bases from V and 4 from J, leaving 10 bases between them.

The chain links TRBV5-1 to TRBJ2-7, with 10 positions matching TRBD2. Germline V gives CDR1 SGHRS, CDR2 YFSETQ. V lost 3 bases, J lost 6 bases, and 9 bases stayed unmatched. This CDR3 has 15 amino acids. Here the CDR3 DNA reads TGCGCCAGCAGCTCAGATCCGGGACTAGCGAGCGAGCAGTACTTC. This codes for CASSSDPGLASEQYF.

The chain links TRBV30 to TRBJ2-3, with D unresolved. The CDR3 contains 13 residues. The germline gives CDR1 GTSNPN, CDR2 SVGIG (reference sequence). CDR3 sequence (DNA): TGTGCGAGAACCTCATTCGGCACAGATACGCAGTATTTT. It yields the protein CARTSFGTDTQYF.

The chain combines TRBV5-1 with TRBJ2-2; 10 bases line up with TRBD2. Germline trimming cut 1 base from V and 0 bases from J; bases unmatched to any gene: 6. This CDR3 is built from 18 residues. Germline CDR1 reads SGHRS; CDR2 reads YFSETQ. The CDR3 sequence: CASSLSGSGRTNTGELFF. The DNA of the CDR3 is TGCGCCAGCAGCTTGTCGGGTAGCGGGAGGACGAACACCGGGGAGCTGTTTTTT.

This sequence joins TRBV6-6 and TRBJ2-1; tentatively, D is TRBD1 (5 bases). This CDR3 contains 13 residues. Trimming pared 7 bases from V and 7 bases from J, leaving 14 bases between. The germline V gene has CDR1 MNHNY and CDR2 SVGAGI (reference sequence). CDR3: CASNPRRGNEQFF. The CDR3 bases are TGTGCCAGCAACCCTAGAAGGGGTAATGAGCAGTTCTTC.

The chain recombines TRBV10-3 with TRBJ1-1, with TRBD1 as a possible D gene (6 bases). V was pared by 7 bases and J by 1 base, with 13 bases between. CDR3 size: 14 residues. Germline CDR1 and CDR2: ENHRY and SYGVKD. This CDR3 reads CAIKRTTGNTEAFF. In DNA form, the CDR3 reads TGTGCCATCAAGAGAACGACAGGGAACACTGAAGCTTTCTTT.

Details on this clone: This same CDR3 is encoded by further DNA sequences in the sample. This chain links TRBV18 with TRBJ2-5; D remains ambiguous. From germline, CDR1 is KGHSH and CDR2 LQKENI. The V and J ends lost 3 bases and 0 bases respectively, with 11 bases between them. This CDR3 spans 15 amino acids. CDR3 bases: TGTGCCAGCTCACCGCTACAAGGGTACCAAGAGACCCAGTACTTC. Protein sequence: CASSPLQGYQETQYF.

The chain is built from TRBV10-3 and TRBJ1-2; tentative D call: TRBD1 (6 bases). From germline, CDR1 is ENHRY and CDR2 SYGVKD. The germline V and J ends were trimmed by 4 bases and 6 bases, with 15 bases remaining between them. The CDR3 runs 14 residues. This CDR3 reads CAISGGAADDGYTF. The CDR3 DNA sequence: TGTGCCATCAGTGGGGGGGCAGCGGATGATGGCTACACCTTC.

This clone was observed a few times. The chain is built from TRBV6-6 and TRBJ1-5; 9 positions agree with TRBD1. The CDR3 has 15 residues. The germline CDR1 and CDR2 sequences are MNHNY and SVGAGI (reference sequence). With V trimmed by 5 bases and J by 4 bases, 6 bases remained unmatched. The CDR3: CASSPGTGINQPQHF. The CDR3 bases are TGTGCCAGCAGTCCCGGGACAGGGATAAATCAGCCCCAGCATTTT.